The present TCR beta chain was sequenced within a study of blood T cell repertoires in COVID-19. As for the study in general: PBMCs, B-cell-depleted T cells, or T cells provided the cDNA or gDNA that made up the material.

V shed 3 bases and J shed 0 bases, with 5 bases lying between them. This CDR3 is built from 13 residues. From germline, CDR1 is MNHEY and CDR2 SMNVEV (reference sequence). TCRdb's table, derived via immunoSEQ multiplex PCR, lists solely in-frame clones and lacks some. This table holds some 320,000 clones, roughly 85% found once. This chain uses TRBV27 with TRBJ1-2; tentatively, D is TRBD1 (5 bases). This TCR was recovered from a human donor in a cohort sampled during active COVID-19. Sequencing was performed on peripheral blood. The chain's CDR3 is CASSFRANYGYTF. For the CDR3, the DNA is TGTGCCAGCAGTTTCAGGGCTAACTATGGCTACACCTTC.